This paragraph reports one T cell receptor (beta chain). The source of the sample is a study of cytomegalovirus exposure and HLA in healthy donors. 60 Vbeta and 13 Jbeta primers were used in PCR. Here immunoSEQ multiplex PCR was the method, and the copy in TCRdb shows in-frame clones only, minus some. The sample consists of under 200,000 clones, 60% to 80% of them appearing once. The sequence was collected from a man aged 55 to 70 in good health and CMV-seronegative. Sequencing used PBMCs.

Here the CDR3 reads CASSERAGGPLFF. In DNA form, the CDR3 reads TGTGCCAGCAGTGAAAGGGCGGGAGGGCCGCTGTTCTTC. The chain recombines TRBV6-1 with TRBJ2-1; 9 bases are shared with TRBD2. V lost 2 bases to trimming and J lost 15 bases; unmatched junction nucleotides: 8. Germline loops: CDR1 MNHNS, CDR2 SASEGT. The CDR3 contains 13 residues.